This T cell receptor beta chain was sequenced during a study of metastatic and nonmetastatic thyroid tumors (dated by TCRdb to about 2020). As for the study more broadly: Repertoires were compared across peripheral blood and tumor or nodule tissue samples from malignant and benign thyroid patients. Study-wide findings and limitations: In both blood and tumor samples, malignant tumors were reported to have significantly higher TCR beta diversity than benign nodules.

In this sample, this clone turned up many times. Its antigen specificity is not known. Per-base quality was not reported, and no clone a single base away is much larger than it. Library creation used PCR. The instrument given in TCRdb is Illumina HiSeq 4000. High-throughput sequencing was used to profile the TCR beta-chain CDR3 region of every patient. In the source study's methods: A classifier to discriminate distant-metastatic papillary thyroid cancer patients was built from CDR3 differences across clinicopathological groups. To measure repertoire diversity the researchers used the Shannon index, while the Morisita-Horn index served to gauge how similar the tumor and blood repertoires were. In-frame beta chains were kept once TCRdb had trimmed the public reads at Q25 with fastp and called clones with MiXCR. These V and J calls are TCRdb output, not the study's own analysis. The sample table records about 40,000 clones; about an eighth of these occur just once. The top ten clones comprise roughly 25% of the sample.

No treatment had been received by any patient before thyroid surgery. Using T-cell receptor beta sequencing, the study looked back at clinical samples from patients collected from about 2011 to 2019. This sequence was found in a female donor with papillary thyroid cancer or a benign thyroid nodule (not recorded which). Some clones in this sample may be carry-over from other donors' samples. Sequenced sample: blood.

The DNA reads TGTGCCTGGAGTCTTAGGAGCACAGATACGCAGTATTTT. This encodes CAWSLRSTDTQYF. This receptor chain uses TRBV30 and TRBJ2-3; confidence is insufficient to name the D gene. The V end loses 2 bases and the J end loses 0 bases, and a stretch of 6 bases separates them. The CDR3 measures 13 amino acids from cysteine to phenylalanine. Just CDR3 DNA is preserved here, 39 bases in frame from base 1. As encoded in the germline V gene (reference sequence), CDR1 is GTSNPN while CDR2 is SVGIG.